The 8 T cell receptor beta chains below were found in one sample sequenced in a study of T cell changes during pregnancy in multiple sclerosis. Clones were sequenced by immunoSEQ multiplex PCR, and TCRdb holds only the in-frame ones, with some missing. The sample yields tens of thousands of clones, 94% seen once. The sample here was CD8+ T cells from peripheral blood mononuclear cells, taken in the first trimester of pregnancy. Receptor source: a female donor with multiple sclerosis, enrolled in a pregnancy study.

This chain uses TRBV7-9 with TRBJ2-1; 12 bases are shared with TRBD1. Germline CDR1 reads SEHNR; CDR2 reads FQNEAQ (reference sequence). Trimming cost V 6 bases and J 3 bases; bases outside gene matches: 6. The CDR3 runs 16 residues. CDR3 DNA: TGTGCCAGCAGGGTCGGGACAGGGGGCTTCTACAATGAGCAGTTCTTC. Translating it yields CASRVGTGGFYNEQFF. Full variable domain (remainder filled in from reference TRBV7-9 and TRBJ2-1): DTGVSQNPRHKITKRGQNVTFRCDPISEHNRLYWYRQTLGQGPEFLTYFQNEAQLEKSRLLSDRFSAERPKGSFSTLEIQRTEQGDSAMYLCASRVGTGGFYNEQFFGPGTRLTVL.

CDR3 coding DNA: TGTGCCAGCAGCTTCGGAGACGGCGGGAGCCATTCCTACGAGCAGTACTTC. This gives the protein CASSFGDGGSHSYEQYF. This chain connects TRBV11-2 to TRBJ2-7; 7 bases fit TRBD2. The junction had 12 bases not matched to a gene; V was cut back by 3 bases and J by 1 base. The CDR3 has 17 residues. The germline V gene encodes CDR1 SGHAT and CDR2 FQNNGV.

The chain links TRBV9 to TRBJ2-3; D perhaps matches TRBD1 (5 bases). This CDR3 has 14 amino acids. The germline V and J ends were trimmed by 0 bases and 3 bases, with 8 bases remaining between them. CDR1 is SGDLS, CDR2 YYNGEE, per germline. CDR3 sequence reads: CASSVEGKTDTQYF. DNA of the CDR3: TGTGCCAGCAGCGTAGAGGGGAAGACAGATACGCAGTATTTT.

This clone appeared once. This chain connects TRBV11-2 to TRBJ2-7; possibly TRBD2 for D (5 bases). CDR3 length: 14 residues. Germline V lookup: CDR1 SGHAT, CDR2 FQNNGV. Trimming pared 1 base from V and 5 bases from J, leaving 12 bases between. In nucleotides, the CDR3 is TGTGCCAGCAGCTTAGGTGGAGGCTCGAACGAGCAGTACTTC. Amino acid sequence: CASSLGGGSNEQYF. The whole variable domain, remainder taken from reference TRBV11-2 and TRBJ2-7, is EAGVAQSPRYKIIEKRQSVAFWCNPISGHATLYWYQQILGQGPKLLIQFQNNGVVDDSQLPKDRFSAERLKGVDSTLKIQPAKLEDSAVYLCASSLGGGSNEQYFGPGTRLTVT.

The rearrangement links TRBV7-9 to TRBJ1-1; D not certain. The germline V gene encodes CDR1 SEHNR and CDR2 FQNEAQ (reference sequence). Trimming stripped 5 bases from V and 3 bases from J, with 22 bases between. The CDR3 is 17 residues long. The CDR3 DNA reads TGTGCCAGCAGCGATACCCGGGTGACGAGATCCGACACTGAAGCTTTCTTT. Residues: CASSDTRVTRSDTEAFF.

The chain recombines TRBV28 with TRBJ2-1; TRBD2 agrees at 12 bases. CDR1 and CDR2 (germline): MDHEN, SYDVKM. Trimming cost V 6 bases and J 3 bases; bases outside gene matches: 15. The CDR3 covers 19 residues. CDR3 nucleotide sequence: TGTGCCAGCAGAATCCTGACTAGCGGGAGATGGTCCGACTACAATGAGCAGTTCTTC. The encoded protein is CASRILTSGRWSDYNEQFF.

This rearrangement joins TRBV6-6 to TRBJ1-5; weak D call: TRBD1 (6 bases). The CDR3 length is 14 residues. The V and J ends lost 2 bases and 6 bases respectively, with 11 bases between them. CDR1 is MNHNY and CDR2 is SVGAGI in the germline V gene (reference sequence). CDR3 region: CASSYRQDGQPQHF. For the CDR3, the DNA is TGTGCCAGCAGTTACCGACAGGATGGTCAGCCCCAGCATTTT.

This chain uses TRBV14 with TRBJ2-7; 10 nucleotides align to TRBD1. Germline values: CDR1 SGHDN, CDR2 FVKESK. This CDR3 comprises 15 residues. J gave up 2 bases and V 3 bases, and 4 bases lay outside the gene matches. CDR3 bases: TGTGCCAGCAGCCATGGGGACAGGGGTCCCTACGAGCAGTACTTC. Translating gives CASSHGDRGPYEQYF.